The entry below gives a single TCR beta chain sequence along with its context. Sequenced by immunoSEQ multiplex PCR; TCRdb stores in-frame clones only, minus some. This table has approximately 220,000 clones, around 89% appearing once. Between the trimmed V and J ends, which lost 0 bases and 8 bases, there was a span of 17 bases. The V gene's germline CDR1 is SGHRS and CDR2 YFSETQ. CDR3 length equals 15 residues. The sample belongs to a study of blood T cell repertoires in COVID-19. Whole-study context: Donors in the United States, Italy and Spain gave samples during acute or convalescent COVID-19.

The study counted Cohort 3 donors as recovered given two negative PCRs, clearance, or symptom resolution. This TCR was sampled from a woman in her 30s who had recovered from COVID-19. The chain couples TRBV5-1 to TRBJ1-1; possible D gene TRBD1, 5 bases. Sequenced: PBMCs or T cells enriched from blood (not recorded which). CDR3 coding DNA: TGCGCCAGCAGCTTGGGAATAGGGGCCCGTCTCGAAGCTTTCTTT. Its protein is CASSLGIGARLEAFF.